These T cell receptor beta chains were read from a single sample in a study of identical twins. MiXCR, applied by TCRdb to the 5' RACE reads, yields one record per CDR3 protein. This table holds hundreds of thousands of distinct CDR3 sequences, more than 6.5% found once. These data were likewise used in another study, on yellow fever vaccine responses in identical twins.

Sequenced: PBMCs. These receptors originate from a woman in her late teens or twenties in good health. Both conserved end residues are part of each CDR3. A D gene is named only where the DNA matches it firmly. Expanded clones are given a class, and other clones once, few, many or no size at all.

>TRBV18|NA|few|TRBJ1-5
CASSPQRGGNQPQHF
TGTGCCAGCTCACCTCAACGGGGTGGCAATCAGCCCCAGCATTTT
>TRBV18|NA|NA|TRBJ2-7
CASSPQALNSTGNTYEQYF
TGTGCCAGCTCACCTCAGGCCTTAAACTCGACAGGAAATACCTACGAGCAGTACTTC
>TRBV20-1|NA|once|TRBJ1-3
CSGEGYSGNTIYF
TGCAGTGGGGAGGGGTATTCTGGAAACACCATATATTTT
>TRBV7-2|NA|NA|TRBJ2-5
CASSPASPTQYF
TGTGCCAGCAGCCCAGCTTCCCCGACCCAGTACTTC
>TRBV12-3/TRBV12-4|TRBD1|few|TRBJ2-1
CASSFTGAQTPYNEQFF
TGTGCCAGCAGTTTTACAGGGGCCCAAACCCCCTACAATGAGCAGTTCTTC
>TRBV5-1|TRBD2|few|TRBJ2-3
CASSTIAGNTDTQYF
TGCGCCAGCAGCACCATAGCGGGGAACACAGATACGCAGTATTTT
>TRBV2|NA|many|TRBJ1-1
CASTQGNTEAFF
TGTGCCAGTACCCAGGGGAACACTGAAGCTTTCTTT
>TRBV20-1|TRBD2|NA|TRBJ2-1
CSARDMGLAIGPYGNEQFF
TGCAGTGCTAGAGATATGGGACTAGCTATAGGGCCCTATGGCAATGAGCAGTTCTTC
>TRBV7-9|NA|NA|TRBJ1-4
CASSGPGDEKLFF
TGTGCCAGCAGCGGTCCGGGGGACGAAAAACTGTTTTTT
>TRBV7-2|NA|NA|TRBJ2-3
CASSLRQGGWADTQYF
TGTGCCAGCAGCTTAAGGCAGGGCGGATGGGCAGATACGCAGTATTTT
>TRBV12-5|NA|once|TRBJ2-2
CASGHPGRGDTGELFF
TGTGCTAGTGGTCACCCCGGGAGAGGGGACACCGGGGAGCTGTTTTTT
>TRBV29-1|TRBD1|NA|TRBJ2-1
CSVLLRDRVSNEQFF
TGCAGCGTTCTATTACGGGACAGGGTCTCCAATGAGCAGTTCTTC
>TRBV29-1|TRBD1|few|TRBJ2-6
CSALTGAGSGANVLTF
TGCAGCGCCCTGACAGGGGCAGGGTCTGGGGCCAACGTCCTGACTTTC
>TRBV5-1|NA|few|TRBJ2-7
CASSLDWGPYEQYF
TGCGCCAGCAGCTTGGACTGGGGGCCCTACGAGCAGTACTTC
>TRBV27|TRBD1|NA|TRBJ1-2
CASSLSPGQGNYGYTF
TGTGCCAGCAGTTTATCGCCGGGACAGGGGAACTATGGCTACACCTTC
>TRBV7-9|TRBD1|NA|TRBJ2-7
CASSVDGQGLGYEQYF
TGTGCCAGCAGCGTAGACGGACAGGGGTTAGGCTACGAGCAGTACTTC
>TRBV30|NA|NA|TRBJ1-4
CAWSAGEKLFF
TGTGCCTGGAGTGCAGGTGAAAAACTGTTTTTT
>TRBV20-1|TRBD1|many|TRBJ2-7
CSARGTGPTYEQYF
TGCAGTGCTAGGGGGACAGGTCCTACCTACGAGCAGTACTTC
>TRBV20-1|NA|NA|TRBJ2-7
CSASHIGRLSSYEQYF
TGCAGTGCTAGTCACATTGGACGGTTAAGCTCCTACGAGCAGTACTTC
>TRBV6-2/TRBV6-3|TRBD1|NA|TRBJ2-1
CANSQGARNEQFF
TGTGCCAACTCACAGGGGGCGCGCAATGAGCAGTTCTTC
>TRBV12-3/TRBV12-4|NA|few|TRBJ2-7
CASSLSSLFYEQYF
TGTGCCAGCAGTTTATCCAGCTTATTCTACGAGCAGTACTTC
>TRBV29-1|NA|many|TRBJ2-5
CSGGGRNQETQYF
TGCAGCGGGGGAGGACGAAACCAAGAGACCCAGTACTTC
>TRBV19|NA|NA|TRBJ2-2
CASSPREGNTGELFF
TGTGCCAGTAGCCCGCGAGAGGGGAACACCGGGGAGCTGTTTTTT
>TRBV7-9|NA|NA|TRBJ1-1
CASSLGLLAEAFF
TGTGCCAGCAGCTTAGGCCTGCTCGCTGAAGCTTTCTTT
>TRBV27|NA|many|TRBJ2-1
CASSLQSSYNEQFF
TGTGCCAGCAGTTTACAGTCTTCCTACAATGAGCAGTTCTTC
>TRBV2|NA|NA|TRBJ2-7
CASIGASSYEQYF
TGTGCCAGCATCGGTGCCAGCTCCTACGAGCAGTACTTC
>TRBV5-1|NA|NA|TRBJ2-5
CASSLASLETQYF
TGCGCCAGCAGCTTGGCCAGTTTGGAGACCCAGTACTTC
>TRBV12-3/TRBV12-4|TRBD1|few|TRBJ2-7
CASRPDRGSSYEQYF
TGTGCCAGCAGGCCCGACAGGGGTTCCTCCTACGAGCAGTACTTC
>TRBV6-4|NA|many|TRBJ2-7
CASSDIGRRYEQYF
TGTGCCAGCAGTGATATAGGACGGCGCTACGAGCAGTACTTC
>TRBV27|TRBD1|once|TRBJ2-3
CASSLAQGGLGDTQYF
TGTGCCAGCAGTTTAGCACAGGGGGGATTAGGAGATACGCAGTATTTT
>TRBV5-1|TRBD2|many|TRBJ2-1
CASSPGLAIHEQFF
TGCGCCAGCAGCCCGGGACTAGCGATACATGAGCAGTTCTTC